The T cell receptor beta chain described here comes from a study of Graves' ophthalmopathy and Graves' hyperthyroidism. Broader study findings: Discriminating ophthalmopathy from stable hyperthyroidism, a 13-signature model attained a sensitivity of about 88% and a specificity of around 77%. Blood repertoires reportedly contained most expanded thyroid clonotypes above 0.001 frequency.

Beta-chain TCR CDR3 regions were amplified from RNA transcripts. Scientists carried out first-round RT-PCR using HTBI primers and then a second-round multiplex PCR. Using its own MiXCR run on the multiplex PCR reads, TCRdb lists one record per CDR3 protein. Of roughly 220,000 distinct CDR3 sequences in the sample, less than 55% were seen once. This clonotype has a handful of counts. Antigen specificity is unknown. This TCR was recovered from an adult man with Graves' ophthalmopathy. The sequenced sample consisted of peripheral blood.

The DNA of the CDR3 is TGTGCCACCAGCAGCGGCGGGACTAGCGAAGAGACCCAGTACTTC. As protein: CATSSGGTSEETQYF. V usage is TRBV24-1 and J usage is TRBJ2-5, with 10 bases aligning to TRBD2. CDR1 and CDR2 from the germline V gene are KGHDR and SFDVKD. V shed 7 bases and J 3 bases; nucleotides not matched to a gene: 7. The CDR3 loop spans 15 amino acids.